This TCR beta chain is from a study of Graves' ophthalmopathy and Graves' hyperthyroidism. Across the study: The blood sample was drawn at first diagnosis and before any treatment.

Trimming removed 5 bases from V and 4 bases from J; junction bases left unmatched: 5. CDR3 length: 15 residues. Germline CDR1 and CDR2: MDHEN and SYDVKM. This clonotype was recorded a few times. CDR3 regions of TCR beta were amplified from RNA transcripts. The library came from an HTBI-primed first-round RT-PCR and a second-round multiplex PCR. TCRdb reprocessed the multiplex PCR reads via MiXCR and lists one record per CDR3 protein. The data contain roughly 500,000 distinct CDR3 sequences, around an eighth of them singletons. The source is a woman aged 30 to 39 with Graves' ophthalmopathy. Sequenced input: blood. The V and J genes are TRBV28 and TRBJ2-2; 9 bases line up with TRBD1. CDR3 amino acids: CASSGTGSSTGELFF. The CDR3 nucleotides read TGTGCCAGCAGTGGGACAGGGAGTTCCACCGGGGAGCTGTTTTTT.